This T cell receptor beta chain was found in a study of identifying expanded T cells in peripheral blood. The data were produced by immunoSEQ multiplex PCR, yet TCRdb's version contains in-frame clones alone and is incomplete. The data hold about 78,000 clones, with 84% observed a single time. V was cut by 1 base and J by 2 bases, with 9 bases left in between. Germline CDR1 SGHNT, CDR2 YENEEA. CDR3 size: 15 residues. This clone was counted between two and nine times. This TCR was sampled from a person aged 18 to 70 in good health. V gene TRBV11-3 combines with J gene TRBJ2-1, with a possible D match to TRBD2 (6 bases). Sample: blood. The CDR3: CASSLGLATYNEQFF. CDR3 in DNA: TGTGCCAGCAGCTTAGGGCTAGCGACCTACAATGAGCAGTTCTTC. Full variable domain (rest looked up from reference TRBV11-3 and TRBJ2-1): EAGVVQSPRYKIIEKKQPVAFWCNPISGHNTLYWYLQNLGQGPELLIRYENEEAVDDSQLPKDRFSAERLKGVDSTLKIQPAELGDSAVYLCASSLGLATYNEQFFGPGTRLTVL.